One and the same sample provided the 7 T cell receptor beta chains below, sequenced in a study of technical replicates of blood from several donors. The table came from immunoSEQ multiplex PCR; TCRdb's copy has only in-frame clones and leaves some out. Of almost 70,000 clones in the sample, about 90% are singletons; the top ten hold roughly 4.8%. Sequencing input: PBMCs. The receptors derive from a human donor in good health. Some clones in this sample may be carry-over from other donors' samples.

V and J are TRBV14 and TRBJ2-2; D gene uncertain. Per the germline V gene, CDR1 is SGHDN and CDR2 is FVKESK. The CDR3 has 13 amino acids. The V and J ends lost 1 base and 6 bases respectively, with 6 bases between them. In nucleotides, the CDR3 is TGTGCCAGCAGCCAAGGGCTAGCCGGGGAGCTGTTTTTT. Protein sequence: CASSQGLAGELFF.

The V gene is TRBV29-1, the J gene TRBJ2-7; D unclear. Trimming left V 5 bases short and J 3 bases short, with 11 bases between. Germline-derived CDR1 and CDR2 are SQVTM and ANQGSEA. This CDR3 has 12 amino acids. The CDR3 DNA follows: TGCAGCGTTAACGGAGCGAGCTACGAGCAGTACTTC. Its translation: CSVNGASYEQYF.

The chain joins TRBV18 to TRBJ1-5, with D unclear. V gave up 2 bases and J gave up 4 bases, with 6 bases separating them. The CDR3 consists of 13 residues. CDR1 and CDR2 (germline): KGHSH, LQKENI. The CDR3 DNA reads as TGTGCCAGCTCACCAGGCATGAATCAGCCCCAGCATTTT. Residues: CASSPGMNQPQHF.

The chain couples TRBV6-5 to TRBJ2-7, with 9 bases fitting TRBD2. The CDR3 is made up of 14 amino acids. After removal of 4 bases from V and 5 bases from J, the junction contained 6 bases not matched to a gene. Germline values: CDR1 MNHEY, CDR2 SVGAGI. The chain's CDR3 is CASSSASGNDEQYF. The CDR3 DNA reads TGTGCCAGCAGTTCGGCTAGCGGGAACGACGAGCAGTACTTC.

The V gene is TRBV7-6, the J gene TRBJ2-7; 7 bases match TRBD2. The CDR3 is made up of 15 amino acids. Germline V gene data show CDR1 as SGHVS and CDR2 as FNYEAQ. V dropped 2 bases and J dropped 5; count of bases not matched to a gene: 9. CDR3: CASSLLWGGVDEQYF. The CDR3 DNA reads TGTGCCAGCAGCTTACTGTGGGGGGGAGTCGACGAGCAGTACTTC.

J is TRBJ2-7 and V is TRBV18; tentatively, D is TRBD1 (5 bases). V lost 2 bases to trimming and J lost 4 bases, with 12 bases between them. The germline V gene has CDR1 KGHSH and CDR2 LQKENI. The CDR3 runs 14 residues. The CDR3 protein is CASSPTGRTYEQYF. In DNA, the CDR3 is TGTGCCAGCTCACCAACAGGCCGAACTTACGAGCAGTACTTC.

This clone has only one observation. The V call is TRBV16, the J call TRBJ1-2; no clear D. Between the trimmed V and J ends, which lost 4 bases and 7 bases, there was a span of 16 bases. The CDR3 loop spans 14 amino acids. The germline V gene encodes CDR1 KGHSY and CDR2 FQNENV. The CDR3 region has the DNA TGTGCCAGCAGCCCCCAGAGAGGGAGAAGTGGCTACACCTTC. As protein: CASSPQRGRSGYTF.